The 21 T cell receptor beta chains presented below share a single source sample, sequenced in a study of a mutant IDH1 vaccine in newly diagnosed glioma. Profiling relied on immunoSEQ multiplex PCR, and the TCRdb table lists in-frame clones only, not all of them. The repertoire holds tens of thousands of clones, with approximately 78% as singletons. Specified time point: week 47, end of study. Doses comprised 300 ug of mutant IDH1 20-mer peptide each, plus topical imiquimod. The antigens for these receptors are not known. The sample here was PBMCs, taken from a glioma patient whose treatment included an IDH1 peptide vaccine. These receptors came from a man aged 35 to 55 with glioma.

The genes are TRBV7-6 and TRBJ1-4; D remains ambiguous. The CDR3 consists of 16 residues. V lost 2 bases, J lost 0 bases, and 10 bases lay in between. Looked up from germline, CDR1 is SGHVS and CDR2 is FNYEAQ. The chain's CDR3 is CASSLLRRATNEKLFF. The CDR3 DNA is TGTGCCAGCAGCTTACTAAGACGGGCAACTAATGAAAAACTGTTTTTT.

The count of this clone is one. The CDR3 DNA reads as TGTGCCAGCAGCCCCAACAGGGACCGCTCCTACGAGCAGTACTTC. This encodes CASSPNRDRSYEQYF. The chain carries TRBV7-9 and TRBJ2-7; tentatively, D is TRBD1 (6 bases). The CDR3 spans 15 residues. Looked up from germline, CDR1 is SEHNR and CDR2 is FQNEAQ (reference sequence). V shed 5 bases and J shed 0 bases, with 14 bases lying between them.

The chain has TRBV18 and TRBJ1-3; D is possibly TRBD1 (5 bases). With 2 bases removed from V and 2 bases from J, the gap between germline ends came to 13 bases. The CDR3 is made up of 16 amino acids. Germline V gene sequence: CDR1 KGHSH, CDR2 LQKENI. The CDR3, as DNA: TGTGCCAGCTCACCAACGCCCGGGGGGACTGGAAACACCATATATTTT. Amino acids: CASSPTPGGTGNTIYF.

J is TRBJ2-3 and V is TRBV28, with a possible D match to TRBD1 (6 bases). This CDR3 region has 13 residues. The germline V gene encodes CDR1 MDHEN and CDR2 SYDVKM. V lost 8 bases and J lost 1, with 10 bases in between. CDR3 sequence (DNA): TGTGCCAGCGGGCGACAGGGCACAGATACGCAGTATTTT. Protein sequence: CASGRQGTDTQYF.

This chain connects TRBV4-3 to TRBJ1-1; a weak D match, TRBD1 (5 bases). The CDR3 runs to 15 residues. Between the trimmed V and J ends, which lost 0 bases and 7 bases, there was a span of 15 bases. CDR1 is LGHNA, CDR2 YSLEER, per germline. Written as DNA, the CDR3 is TGCGCCAGCAGCCAAGATGGTCGCAGGGCCAGTGAAGCTTTCTTT. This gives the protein CASSQDGRRASEAFF.

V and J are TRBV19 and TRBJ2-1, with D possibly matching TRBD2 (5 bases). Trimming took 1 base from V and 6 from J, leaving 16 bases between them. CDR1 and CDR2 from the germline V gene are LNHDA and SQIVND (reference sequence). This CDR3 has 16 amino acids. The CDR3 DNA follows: TGTGCCAGTAGTATAGGGCGGGCGGAAGGTCGCAATGAGCAGTTCTTC. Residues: CASSIGRAEGRNEQFF.

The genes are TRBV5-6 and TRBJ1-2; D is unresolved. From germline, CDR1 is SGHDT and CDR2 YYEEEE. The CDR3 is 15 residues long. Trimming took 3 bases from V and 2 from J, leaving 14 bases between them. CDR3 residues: CASSSLWGLNYGYTF. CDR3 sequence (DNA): TGTGCCAGCAGCTCGCTATGGGGTTTAAACTATGGCTACACCTTC.

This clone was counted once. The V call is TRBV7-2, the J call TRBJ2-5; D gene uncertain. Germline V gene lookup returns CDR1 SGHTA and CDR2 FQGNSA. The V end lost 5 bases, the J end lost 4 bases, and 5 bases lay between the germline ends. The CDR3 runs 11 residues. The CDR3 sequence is CASSQTETQYF. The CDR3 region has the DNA TGTGCCAGCAGCCAGACAGAGACCCAGTACTTC. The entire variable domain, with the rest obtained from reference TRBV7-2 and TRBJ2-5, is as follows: GAGVSQSPSNKVTEKGKDVELRCDPISGHTALYWYRQSLGQGLEFLIYFQGNSAPDKSGLPSDRFSAERTGGSVSTLTIQRTQQEDSAVYLCASSQTETQYFGPGTRLLVL.

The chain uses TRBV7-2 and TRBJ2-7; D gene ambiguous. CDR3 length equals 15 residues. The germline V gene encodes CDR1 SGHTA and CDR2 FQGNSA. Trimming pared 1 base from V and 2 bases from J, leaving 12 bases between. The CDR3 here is CASSLVRRTAYEQYF. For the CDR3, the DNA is TGTGCCAGCAGCTTAGTCCGACGAACGGCCTACGAGCAGTACTTC.

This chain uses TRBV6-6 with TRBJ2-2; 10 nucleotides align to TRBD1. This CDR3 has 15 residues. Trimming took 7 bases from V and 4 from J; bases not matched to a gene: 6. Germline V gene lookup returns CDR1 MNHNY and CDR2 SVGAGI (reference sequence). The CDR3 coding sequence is TGTGCCAGCATCCCGAGACAGGGGGCCACCGGGGAGCTGTTTTTT. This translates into CASIPRQGATGELFF.

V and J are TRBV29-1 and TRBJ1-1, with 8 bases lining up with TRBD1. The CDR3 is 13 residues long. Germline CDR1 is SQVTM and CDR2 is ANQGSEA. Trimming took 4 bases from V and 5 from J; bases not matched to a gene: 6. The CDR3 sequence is CSVVLQGGTEAFF. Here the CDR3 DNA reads TGCAGCGTTGTTTTACAGGGGGGGACTGAAGCTTTCTTT.

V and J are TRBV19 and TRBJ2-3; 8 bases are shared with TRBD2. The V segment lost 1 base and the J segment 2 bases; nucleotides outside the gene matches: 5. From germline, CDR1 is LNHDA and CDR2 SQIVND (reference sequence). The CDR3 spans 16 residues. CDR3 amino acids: CASSIALAGFTDTQYF. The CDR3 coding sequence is TGTGCCAGTAGTATAGCCCTAGCGGGTTTCACAGATACGCAGTATTTT.

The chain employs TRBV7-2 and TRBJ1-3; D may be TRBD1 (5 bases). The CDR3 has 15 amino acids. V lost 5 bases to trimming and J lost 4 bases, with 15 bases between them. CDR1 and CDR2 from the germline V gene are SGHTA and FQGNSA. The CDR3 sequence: CASSPDRDRGNTIYF. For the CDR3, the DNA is TGTGCCAGCAGCCCAGACAGAGACCGCGGAAACACCATATATTTT.

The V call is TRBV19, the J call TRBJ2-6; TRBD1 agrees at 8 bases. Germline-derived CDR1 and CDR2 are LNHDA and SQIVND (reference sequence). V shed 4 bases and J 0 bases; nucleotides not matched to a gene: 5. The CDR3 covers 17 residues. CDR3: CASSKRTGLSGANVLTF. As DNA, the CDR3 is TGTGCCAGTAGTAAGCGGACAGGGCTCTCTGGGGCCAACGTCCTGACTTTC. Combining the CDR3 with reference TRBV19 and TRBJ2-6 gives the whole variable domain DGGITQSPKYLFRKEGQNVTLSCEQNLNHDAMYWYRQDPGQGLRLIYYSQIVNDFQKGDIAEGYSVSREKKESFPLTVTSAQKNPTAFYLCASSKRTGLSGANVLTFGAGSRLTVL.

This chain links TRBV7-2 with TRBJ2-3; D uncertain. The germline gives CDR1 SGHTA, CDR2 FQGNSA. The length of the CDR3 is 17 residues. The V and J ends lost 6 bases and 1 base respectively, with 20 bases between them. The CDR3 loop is CASSPGLRGPRTDTQYF. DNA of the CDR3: TGTGCCAGCAGTCCGGGTTTGAGAGGTCCCCGCACAGATACGCAGTATTTT.

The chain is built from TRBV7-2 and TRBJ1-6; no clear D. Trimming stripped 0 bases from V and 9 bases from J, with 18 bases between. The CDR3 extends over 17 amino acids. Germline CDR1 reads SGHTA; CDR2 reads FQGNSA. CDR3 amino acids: CASSLAGGYRASSPLHF. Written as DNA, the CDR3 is TGTGCCAGCAGCTTAGCCGGCGGTTATCGTGCCTCTTCACCCCTCCACTTT.

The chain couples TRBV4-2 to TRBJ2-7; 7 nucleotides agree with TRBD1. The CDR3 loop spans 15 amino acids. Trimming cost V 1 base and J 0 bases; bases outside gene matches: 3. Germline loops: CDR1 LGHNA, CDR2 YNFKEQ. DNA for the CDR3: TGTGCCAGCAGCCAAGGGACAGGAGGCTCCTACGAGCAGTACTTC. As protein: CASSQGTGGSYEQYF.

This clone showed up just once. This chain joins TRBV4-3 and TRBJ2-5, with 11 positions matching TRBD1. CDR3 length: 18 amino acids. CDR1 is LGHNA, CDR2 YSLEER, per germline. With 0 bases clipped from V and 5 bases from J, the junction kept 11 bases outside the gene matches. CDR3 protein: CASSQEGSWTGGLETQYF. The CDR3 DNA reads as TGCGCCAGCAGCCAAGAGGGAAGTTGGACAGGGGGCTTGGAGACCCAGTACTTC.

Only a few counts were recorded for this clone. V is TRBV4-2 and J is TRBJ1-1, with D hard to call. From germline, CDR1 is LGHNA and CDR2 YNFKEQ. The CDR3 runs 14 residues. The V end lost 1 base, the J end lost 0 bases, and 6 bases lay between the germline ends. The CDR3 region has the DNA TGTGCCAGCAGCCAAGGGGTCATGAACACTGAAGCTTTCTTT. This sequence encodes CASSQGVMNTEAFF.

The CDR3 DNA sequence: TGTGCCAGCAGTTTCGGCAGAGCCTACGAGCAGTACTTC. Protein sequence: CASSFGRAYEQYF. The rearrangement links TRBV6-5 to TRBJ2-5; D call uncertain. The last part of the DNA fits TRBJ2-7 better; the J call may be wrong. This CDR3 region has 13 residues. Germline V gene sequence: CDR1 MNHEY, CDR2 SVGAGI.

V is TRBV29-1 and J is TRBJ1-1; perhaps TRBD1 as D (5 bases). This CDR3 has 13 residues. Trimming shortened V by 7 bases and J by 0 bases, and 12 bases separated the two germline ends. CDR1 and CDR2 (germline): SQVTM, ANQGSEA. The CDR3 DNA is TGCAGCGGCCAGGGACGGATGAACACTGAAGCTTTCTTT. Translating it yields CSGQGRMNTEAFF.